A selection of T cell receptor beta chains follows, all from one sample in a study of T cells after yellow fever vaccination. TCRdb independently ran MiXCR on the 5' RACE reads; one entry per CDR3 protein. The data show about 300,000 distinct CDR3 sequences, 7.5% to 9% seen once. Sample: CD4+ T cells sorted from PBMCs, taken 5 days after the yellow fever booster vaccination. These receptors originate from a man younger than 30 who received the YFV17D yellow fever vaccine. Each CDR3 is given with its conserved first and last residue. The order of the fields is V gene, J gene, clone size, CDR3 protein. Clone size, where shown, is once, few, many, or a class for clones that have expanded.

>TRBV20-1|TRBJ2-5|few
CSASRTSWGLETQYF
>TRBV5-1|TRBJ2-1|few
CASKGDLNPNEQFF
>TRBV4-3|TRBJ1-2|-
CASSLERLTYGYTF
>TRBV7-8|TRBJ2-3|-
CASSPVRTGRAHTQYF
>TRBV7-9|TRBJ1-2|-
CASSLHRGSNYGYTF
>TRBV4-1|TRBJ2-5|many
CASSQQLAGAKTQYF
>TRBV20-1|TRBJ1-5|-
CSASDVRRPQHF
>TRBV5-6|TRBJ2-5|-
CASSSGWRETQYF
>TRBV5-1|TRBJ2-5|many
CASSRTQSGGQETQYF
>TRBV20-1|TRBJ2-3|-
CSARTPGRDTDTQYF
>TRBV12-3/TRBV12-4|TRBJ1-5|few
CASSSSRGTGVEISNQPQHF
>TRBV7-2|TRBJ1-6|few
CASSLWGQLHF
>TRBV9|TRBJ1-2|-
CASSVEVGRGYTF
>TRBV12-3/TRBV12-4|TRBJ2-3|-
CASRPGHITDTQYF
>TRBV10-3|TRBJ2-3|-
CAIMNGGVPDTQYF
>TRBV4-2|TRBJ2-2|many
CASSQDLYTGELFF
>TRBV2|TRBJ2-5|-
CASSKSGAYQETQYF
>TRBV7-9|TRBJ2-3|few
CASRRQETLLATQYF
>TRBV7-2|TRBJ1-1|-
CASSNGQGAEAFF
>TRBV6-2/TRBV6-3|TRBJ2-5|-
CASSYSTRGQQETQYF
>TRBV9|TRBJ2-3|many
CASSVDGGGDTQYF
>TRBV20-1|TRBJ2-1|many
CSASSVLAGYNEQFF
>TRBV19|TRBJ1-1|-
CASRVEDRENTEAFF
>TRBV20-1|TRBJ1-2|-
CSARDLNGYTF
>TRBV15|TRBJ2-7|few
CATSRDMQGYEQYF
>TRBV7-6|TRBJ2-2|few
CASSLITGGFATGELFF
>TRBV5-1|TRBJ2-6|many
CASSGSTGSGANVLTF
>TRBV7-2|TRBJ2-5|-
CASSSHSGTGGETQYF
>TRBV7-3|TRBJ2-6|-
CASSSQGAGANVLTF
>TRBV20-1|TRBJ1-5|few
CSAKTGQGRQPQHF
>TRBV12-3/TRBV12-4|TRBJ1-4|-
CASSKGGWYEKLFF
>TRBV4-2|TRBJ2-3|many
CASSQGQDPSTDTQYF
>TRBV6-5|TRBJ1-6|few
CASSSRQGNNSPLHF
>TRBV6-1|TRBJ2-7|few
CASSPTGAEQYF
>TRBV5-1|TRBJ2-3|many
CASSLTADTQYF
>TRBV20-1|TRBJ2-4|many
CSAPLAGSNIQYF